This T cell receptor (beta chain) came from a study of shared clonotypes between healthy human individuals. J lost 4 bases, V lost 5 bases, and 4 bases had no gene match. Germline assignment: CDR1 ENHRY and CDR2 SYGVKD. The CDR3 covers 14 residues. Measured with immunoSEQ multiplex PCR; TCRdb has only the in-frame clones, and not every one. In the table there are 400,000 to 600,000 clones, over 75% of which are singletons. The clonotype comes from a middle-aged woman in good health. Some clones in this sample may be carry-over from other donors' samples. V usage is TRBV10-3 and J usage is TRBJ1-2, with 10 positions matching TRBD1. Input material: PBMCs. In DNA form, the CDR3 reads TGTGCCATCAGTTCGGGACAGGGGTCCTATGGCTACACCTTC. Translation gives CAISSGQGSYGYTF.